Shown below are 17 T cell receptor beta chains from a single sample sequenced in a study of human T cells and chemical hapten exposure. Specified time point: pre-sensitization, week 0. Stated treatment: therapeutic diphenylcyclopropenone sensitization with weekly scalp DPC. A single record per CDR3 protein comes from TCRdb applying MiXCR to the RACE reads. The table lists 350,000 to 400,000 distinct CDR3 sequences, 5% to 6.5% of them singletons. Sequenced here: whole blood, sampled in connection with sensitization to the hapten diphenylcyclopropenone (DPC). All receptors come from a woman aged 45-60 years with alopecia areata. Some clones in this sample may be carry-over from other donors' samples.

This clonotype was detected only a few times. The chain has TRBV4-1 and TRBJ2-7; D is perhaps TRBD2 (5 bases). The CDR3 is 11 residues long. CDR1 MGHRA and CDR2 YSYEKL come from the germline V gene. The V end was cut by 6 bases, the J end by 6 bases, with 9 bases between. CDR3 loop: CASRVGGEQYF. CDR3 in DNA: TGCGCCAGCAGAGTAGGAGGCGAGCAGTACTTC.

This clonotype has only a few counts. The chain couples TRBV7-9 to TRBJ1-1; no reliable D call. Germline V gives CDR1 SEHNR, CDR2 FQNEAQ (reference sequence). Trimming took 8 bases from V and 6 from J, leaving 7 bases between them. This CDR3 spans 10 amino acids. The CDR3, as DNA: TGTGCCAGCGGAAAGGCTGAAGCTTTCTTT. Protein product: CASGKAEAFF.

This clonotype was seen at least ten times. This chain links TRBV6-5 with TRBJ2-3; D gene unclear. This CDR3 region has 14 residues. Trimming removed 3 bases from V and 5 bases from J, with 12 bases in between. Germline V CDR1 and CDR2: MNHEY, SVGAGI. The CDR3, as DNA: TGTGCCAGCAGTTATATAGGAAGAGGAGATACGCAGTATTTT. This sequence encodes CASSYIGRGDTQYF.

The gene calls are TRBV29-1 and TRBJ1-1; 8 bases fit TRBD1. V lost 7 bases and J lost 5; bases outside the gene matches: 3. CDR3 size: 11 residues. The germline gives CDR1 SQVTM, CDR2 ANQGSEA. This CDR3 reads CSGRTGTEAFF. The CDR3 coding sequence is TGCAGCGGTCGGACAGGGACTGAAGCTTTCTTT. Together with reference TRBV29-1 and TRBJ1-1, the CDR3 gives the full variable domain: SAVISQKPSRDICQRGTSLTIQCQVDSQVTMMFWYRQQPGQSLTLIATANQGSEATYESGFVIDKFPISRPNLTFSTLTVSNMSPEDSSIYLCSGRTGTEAFFGQGTRLTVV.

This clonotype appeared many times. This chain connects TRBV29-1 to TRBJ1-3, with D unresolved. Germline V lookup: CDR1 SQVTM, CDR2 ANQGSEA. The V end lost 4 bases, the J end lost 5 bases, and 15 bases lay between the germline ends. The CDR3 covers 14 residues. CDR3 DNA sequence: TGCAGCGTTGCCGGGCCCCCGAGCCGAAACACCATATATTTT. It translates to CSVAGPPSRNTIYF.

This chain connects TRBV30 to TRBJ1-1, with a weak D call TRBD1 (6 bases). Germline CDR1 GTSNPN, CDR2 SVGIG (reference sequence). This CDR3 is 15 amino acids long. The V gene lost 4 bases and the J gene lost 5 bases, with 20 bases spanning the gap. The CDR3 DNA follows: TGTGCCTGGACCCTTAGAGGGGGAGGAGGAACTGAAGCTTTCTTT. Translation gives CAWTLRGGGGTEAFF.

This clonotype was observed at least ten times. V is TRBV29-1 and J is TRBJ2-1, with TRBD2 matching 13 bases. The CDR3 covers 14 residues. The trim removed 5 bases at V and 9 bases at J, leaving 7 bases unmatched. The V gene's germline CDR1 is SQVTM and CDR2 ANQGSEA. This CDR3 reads CSVQTSGRASEQFF. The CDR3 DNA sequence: TGCAGCGTTCAAACTAGCGGGAGGGCCAGTGAGCAGTTCTTC.

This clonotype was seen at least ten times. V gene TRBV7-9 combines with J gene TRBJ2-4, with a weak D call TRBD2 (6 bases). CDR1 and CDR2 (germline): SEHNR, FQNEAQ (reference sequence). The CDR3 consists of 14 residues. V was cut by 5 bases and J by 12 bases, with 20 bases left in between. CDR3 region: CASSIPGDPPTQYF. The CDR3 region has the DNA TGTGCCAGCAGCATACCGGGGGACCCACCAACTCAGTACTTC.

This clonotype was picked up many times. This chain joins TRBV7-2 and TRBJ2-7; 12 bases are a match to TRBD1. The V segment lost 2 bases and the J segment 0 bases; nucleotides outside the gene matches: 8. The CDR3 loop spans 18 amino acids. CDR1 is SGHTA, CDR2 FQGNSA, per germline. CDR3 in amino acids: CASSLQGTGGFSSYEQYF. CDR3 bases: TGTGCCAGCAGCTTACAAGGGACAGGGGGCTTCAGCTCCTACGAGCAGTACTTC.

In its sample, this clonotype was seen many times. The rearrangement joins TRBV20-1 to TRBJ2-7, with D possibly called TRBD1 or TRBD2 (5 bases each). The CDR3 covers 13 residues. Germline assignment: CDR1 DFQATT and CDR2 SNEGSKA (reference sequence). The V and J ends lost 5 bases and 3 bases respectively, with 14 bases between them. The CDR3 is CSASGTTNYEQYF. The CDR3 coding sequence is TGCAGTGCTTCCGGGACCACTAACTACGAGCAGTACTTC.

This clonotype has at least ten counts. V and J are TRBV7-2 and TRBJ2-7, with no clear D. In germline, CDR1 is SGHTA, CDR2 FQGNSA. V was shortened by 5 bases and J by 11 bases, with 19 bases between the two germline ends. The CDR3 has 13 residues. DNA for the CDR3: TGTGCCAGCAGCCCGGTCCTACAAGCTGGAAAGTACTTC. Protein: CASSPVLQAGKYF. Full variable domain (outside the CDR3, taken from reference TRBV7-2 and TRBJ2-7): GAGVSQSPSNKVTEKGKDVELRCDPISGHTALYWYRQSLGQGLEFLIYFQGNSAPDKSGLPSDRFSAERTGGSVSTLTIQRTQQEDSAVYLCASSPVLQAGKYFGPGTRLTVT.

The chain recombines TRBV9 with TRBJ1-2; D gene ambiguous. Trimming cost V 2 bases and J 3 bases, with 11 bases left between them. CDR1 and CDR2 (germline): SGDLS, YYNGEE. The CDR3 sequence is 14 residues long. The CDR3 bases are TGTGCCAGCAGCGTTTGGGGAACGGACTATGGCTACACCTTC. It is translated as CASSVWGTDYGYTF.

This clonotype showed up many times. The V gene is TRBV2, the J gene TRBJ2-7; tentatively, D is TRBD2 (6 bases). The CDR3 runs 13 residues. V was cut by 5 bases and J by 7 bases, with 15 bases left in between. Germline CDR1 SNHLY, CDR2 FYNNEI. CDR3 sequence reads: CASSHQTRREQYF. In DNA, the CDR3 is TGTGCCAGCAGTCATCAGACTAGAAGGGAGCAGTACTTC.

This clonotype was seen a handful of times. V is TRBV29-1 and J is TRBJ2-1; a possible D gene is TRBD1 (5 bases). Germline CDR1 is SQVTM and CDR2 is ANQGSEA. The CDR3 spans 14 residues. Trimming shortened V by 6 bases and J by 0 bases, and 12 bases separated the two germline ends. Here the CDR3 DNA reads TGCAGCGTGGAACTTGACAGCTCCTACAATGAGCAGTTCTTC. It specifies CSVELDSSYNEQFF.

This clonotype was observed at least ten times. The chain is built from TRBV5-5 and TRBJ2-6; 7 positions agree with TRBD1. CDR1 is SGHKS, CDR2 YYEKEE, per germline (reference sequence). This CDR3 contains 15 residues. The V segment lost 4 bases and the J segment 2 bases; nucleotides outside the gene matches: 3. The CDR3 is CASSQTGAGANVLTF. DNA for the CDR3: TGTGCCAGCAGCCAAACAGGGGCTGGGGCCAACGTCCTGACTTTC.

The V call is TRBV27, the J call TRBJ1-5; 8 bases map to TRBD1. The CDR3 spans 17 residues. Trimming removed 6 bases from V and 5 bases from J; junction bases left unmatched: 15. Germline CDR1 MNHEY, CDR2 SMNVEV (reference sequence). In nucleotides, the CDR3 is TGTGCCAGCAGAAGGACAGGGATCGGGGGGGGCGATCAGCCCCAGCATTTT. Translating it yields CASRRTGIGGGDQPQHF.

The CDR3 sequence is CATSSPSPGYTF. CDR3 in DNA: TGTGCCACCAGCAGTCCATCCCCCGGCTACACCTTC. This chain joins TRBV15 and TRBJ1-2; no clear D gene. Germline V lookup: CDR1 LNHNV, CDR2 YYDKDF (reference sequence). Trimming took 3 bases from V and 8 from J, leaving 10 bases between them. CDR3 size: 12 residues.